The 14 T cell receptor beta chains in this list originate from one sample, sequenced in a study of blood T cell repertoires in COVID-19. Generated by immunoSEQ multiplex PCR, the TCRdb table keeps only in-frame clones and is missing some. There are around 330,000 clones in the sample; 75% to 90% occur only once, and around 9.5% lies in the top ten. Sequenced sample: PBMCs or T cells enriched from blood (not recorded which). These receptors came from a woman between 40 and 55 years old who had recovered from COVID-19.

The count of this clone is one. CDR3 in amino acids: CASSPTGMNTEAFF. The CDR3 DNA reads as TGTGCCAGTAGCCCGACAGGAATGAACACTGAAGCTTTCTTT. J is TRBJ1-1 and V is TRBV19; D might be TRBD1 (6 bases). CDR1 and CDR2 (germline): LNHDA, SQIVND (reference sequence). V gave up 6 bases and J gave up 0 bases, with 11 bases separating them. This CDR3 comprises 14 residues.

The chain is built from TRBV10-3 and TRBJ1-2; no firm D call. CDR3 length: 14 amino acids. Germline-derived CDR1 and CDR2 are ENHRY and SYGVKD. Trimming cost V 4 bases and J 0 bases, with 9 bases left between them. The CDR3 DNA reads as TGTGCCATCAGTGCCGGGATTCCTAACTATGGCTACACCTTC. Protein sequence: CAISAGIPNYGYTF.

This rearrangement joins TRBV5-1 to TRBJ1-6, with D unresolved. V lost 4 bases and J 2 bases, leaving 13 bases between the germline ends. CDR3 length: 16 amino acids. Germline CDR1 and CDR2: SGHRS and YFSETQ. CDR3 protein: CASSPVRATYNSPLHF. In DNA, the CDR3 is TGCGCCAGCAGCCCCGTGAGGGCTACCTATAATTCACCCCTCCACTTT.

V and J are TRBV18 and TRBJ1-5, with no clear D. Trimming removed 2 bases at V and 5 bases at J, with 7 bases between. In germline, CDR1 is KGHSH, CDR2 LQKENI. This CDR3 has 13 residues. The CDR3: CASSPSGDQPQHF. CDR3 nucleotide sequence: TGTGCCAGCTCACCATCCGGGGATCAGCCCCAGCATTTT.

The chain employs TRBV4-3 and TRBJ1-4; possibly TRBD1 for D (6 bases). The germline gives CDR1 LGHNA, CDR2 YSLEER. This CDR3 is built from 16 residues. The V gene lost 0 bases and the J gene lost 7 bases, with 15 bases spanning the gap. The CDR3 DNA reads TGCGCCAGCAGCCAAGATTCAGGGACACGAGCTGAAAAACTGTTTTTT. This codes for CASSQDSGTRAEKLFF.

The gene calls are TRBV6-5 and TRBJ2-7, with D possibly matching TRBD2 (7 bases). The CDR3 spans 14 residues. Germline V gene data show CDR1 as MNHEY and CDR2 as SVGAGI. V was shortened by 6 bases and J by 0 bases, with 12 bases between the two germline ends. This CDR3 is CASRKGGDSYEQYF. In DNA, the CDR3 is TGTGCCAGCAGGAAAGGGGGGGACTCCTACGAGCAGTACTTC.

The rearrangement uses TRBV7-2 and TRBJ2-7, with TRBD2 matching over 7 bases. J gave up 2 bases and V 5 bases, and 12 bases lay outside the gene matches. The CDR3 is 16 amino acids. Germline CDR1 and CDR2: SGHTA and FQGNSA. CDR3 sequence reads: CASSAGGLAATYEQYF. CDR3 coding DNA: TGTGCCAGCAGCGCCGGCGGGCTAGCGGCCACCTACGAGCAGTACTTC.

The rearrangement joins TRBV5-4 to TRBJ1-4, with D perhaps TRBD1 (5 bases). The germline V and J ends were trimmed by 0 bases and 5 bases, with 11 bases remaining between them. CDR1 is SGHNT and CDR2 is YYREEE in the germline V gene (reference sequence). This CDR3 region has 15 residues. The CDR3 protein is CASSLAGAGNEKLFF. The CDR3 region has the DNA TGTGCCAGCAGCTTGGCCGGCGCAGGGAATGAAAAACTGTTTTTT.

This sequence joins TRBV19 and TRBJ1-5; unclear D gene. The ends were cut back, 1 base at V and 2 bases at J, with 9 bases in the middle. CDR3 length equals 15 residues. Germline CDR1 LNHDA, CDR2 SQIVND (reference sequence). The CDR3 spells CASSIGAGGNQPQHF. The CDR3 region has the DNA TGTGCCAGTAGTATAGGGGCAGGTGGCAATCAGCCCCAGCATTTT.

The DNA for the CDR3 is TGTGCCAGCAGCCAAGATACTCTCTCTGGAAACACCATATATTTT. It is translated as CASSQDTLSGNTIYF. The chain is built from TRBV3-1 (or the pseudogene TRBV3-2) and TRBJ1-3; D is ambiguous. V lost 0 bases, J lost 0 bases, and 6 bases lay in between. This CDR3 is 15 amino acids long. Looked up from germline, CDR1 is LGHDT and CDR2 is YNNKEL (reference sequence).

Here the CDR3 reads CASSPREAGNTGELFF. The CDR3 DNA sequence: TGTGCCAGCAGCCCCCGAGAAGCGGGGAACACCGGGGAGCTGTTTTTT. The chain combines TRBV3-1 (or the pseudogene TRBV3-2) with TRBJ2-2; tentative D call: TRBD2 (6 bases). This CDR3 region has 16 residues. Germline CDR1 LGHDT, CDR2 YNNKEL (reference sequence). The V and J ends lost 4 bases and 1 base respectively, with 13 bases between them.

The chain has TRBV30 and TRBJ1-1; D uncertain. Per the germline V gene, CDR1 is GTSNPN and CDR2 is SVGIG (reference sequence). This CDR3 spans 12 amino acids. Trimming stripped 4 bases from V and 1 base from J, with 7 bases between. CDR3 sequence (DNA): TGTGCCTGGACTCGAGAGAACACTGAAGCTTTCTTT. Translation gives CAWTRENTEAFF.

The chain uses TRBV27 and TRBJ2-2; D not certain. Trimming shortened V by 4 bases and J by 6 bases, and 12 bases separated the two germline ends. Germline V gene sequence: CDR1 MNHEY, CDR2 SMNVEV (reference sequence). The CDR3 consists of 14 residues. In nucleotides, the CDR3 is TGTGCCAGCAGTTCCTACCTTGCGGCCGGGGAGCTGTTTTTT. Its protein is CASSSYLAAGELFF.

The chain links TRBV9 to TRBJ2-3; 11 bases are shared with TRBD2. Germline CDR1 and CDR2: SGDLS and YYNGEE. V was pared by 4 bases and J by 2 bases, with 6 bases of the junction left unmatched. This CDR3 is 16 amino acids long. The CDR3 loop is CASSNGTSGLTDTQYF. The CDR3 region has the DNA TGTGCCAGCAGCAACGGGACTAGCGGACTCACAGATACGCAGTATTTT.